A selection of T cell receptor beta chains follows, all from one sample in a study of cytomegalovirus exposure and HLA in healthy donors. The assay was immunoSEQ multiplex PCR, and TCRdb's table has in-frame clones only and misses some. The sample holds approximately 170,000 clones, approximately 71% seen once. Sequences were obtained from PBMCs. These receptor sequences come from a woman between 18 and 29 years old in good health and CMV-seropositive. The CDR3 runs from the conserved cysteine through the conserved F or W. A D gene is named only where the DNA matches it firmly. Clone size, where shown, is once, few, many, or a class for clones that have expanded.

TRBJ1-5 | NA | TRBV29-1 | NA | CSVGQGRNQPQHF | TGCAGCGTTGGCCAGGGGCGCAATCAGCCCCAGCATTTT
TRBJ1-2 | NA | TRBV7-2 | once | CASSLGGSSYGYTF | TGTGCCAGCAGCTTAGGGGGCTCAAGCTATGGCTACACCTTC
TRBJ2-1 | NA | TRBV5-1 | NA | CASSSKAGWGNEQFF | TGCGCCAGCAGCTCTAAGGCGGGGTGGGGAAATGAGCAGTTCTTC
TRBJ2-7 | NA | TRBV6-6 | NA | CASSYPGTYEQYF | TGTGCCAGCAGTTACCCGGGTACCTACGAGCAGTACTTC
TRBJ2-4 | TRBD2 | TRBV5-6 | NA | CASSLGLAGVKNIQYF | TGTGCCAGCAGCCTAGGACTAGCGGGAGTCAAAAACATTCAGTACTTC
TRBJ2-7 | TRBD2 | TRBV2 | NA | CASSDSGGAPYEQYF | TGTGCCAGCAGTGATTCGGGAGGGGCCCCCTACGAGCAGTACTTC
TRBJ1-2 | NA | TRBV19 | NA | CAIRGDGYTF | TGTGCCATCCGGGGAGATGGCTACACCTTC
TRBJ2-3 | NA | TRBV9 | few | CASSAVSGSTDTQYF | TGTGCCAGCAGCGCGGTCAGCGGAAGCACAGATACGCAGTATTTT
TRBJ1-2 | NA | TRBV11-2 | NA | CASSLEAGLLGYGYTF | TGTGCCAGCAGCTTAGAGGCAGGCCTCCTTGGCTATGGCTACACCTTC
TRBJ2-3 | TRBD2 | TRBV19 | NA | CATKGTEKREGRTSTDTQYF | TGTGCCACCAAGGGAACGGAAAAGCGGGAGGGCCGTACTAGCACAGATACGCAGTATTTT
TRBJ2-1 | TRBD2 | TRBV7-2 | NA | CASSPSGSSYNEQFF | TGTGCCAGCAGCCCCAGCGGGAGCTCCTACAATGAGCAGTTCTTC
TRBJ2-7 | TRBD2 | TRBV5-4 | once | CASSSHPGLADKEQYF | TGTGCCAGCAGCTCACATCCGGGACTAGCGGATAAGGAGCAGTACTTC
TRBJ2-7 | TRBD2 | TRBV27 | NA | CASSPRFPGLAGTSYEQYF | TGTGCCAGCAGTCCTAGATTTCCGGGACTAGCGGGAACCTCCTACGAGCAGTACTTC
TRBJ2-2 | NA | TRBV18 | few | CASSPGRVVTGELFF | TGTGCCAGCTCACCAGGCAGGGTAGTCACCGGGGAGCTGTTTTTT
TRBJ1-2 | NA | TRBV15 | NA | CATSRVLKGVGGYTF | TGTGCCACCAGCAGAGTCCTTAAGGGAGTAGGGGGCTACACCTTC
TRBJ2-3 | NA | TRBV25-1 | NA | CASAQGSGTDTQYF | TGTGCCAGCGCTCAGGGGTCAGGCACAGATACGCAGTATTTT
TRBJ1-1 | TRBD1 | TRBV29-1 | NA | CSVGTGKAFF | TGCAGCGTTGGGACAGGGAAAGCTTTCTTT
TRBJ1-2 | NA | TRBV6-5 | NA | CASSPVINYGYTF | TGTGCCAGCAGCCCAGTCATTAACTATGGCTACACCTTC
TRBJ1-4 | NA | TRBV6-6 | few | CASRSQRTSTNEKLFF | TGTGCCAGCAGATCACAGAGAACTTCAACTAATGAAAAACTGTTTTTT
TRBJ2-7 | NA | TRBV5-1 | NA | CASSLEAQPLYF | TGCGCCAGCAGCTTGGAAGCCCAACCATTGTACTTC
TRBJ1-2 | NA | TRBV14 | NA | CASSRRGDLYGYTF | TGTGCCAGCAGCCGCCGGGGAGACCTCTATGGCTACACCTTC
TRBJ2-7 | TRBD1 | TRBV4-1 | NA | CASSQQRGTGYEQYF | TGCGCCAGCAGCCAACAACGGGGGACAGGCTACGAGCAGTACTTC
TRBJ1-1 | NA | TRBV19 | NA | CASRNGGTEAFF | TGTGCCAGTAGAAACGGTGGCACTGAAGCTTTCTTT
TRBJ1-5 | NA | TRBV19 | NA | CASSPELGGHQPQHF | TGTGCCAGTAGTCCTGAACTAGGTGGGCATCAGCCCCAGCATTTT
TRBJ2-1 | TRBD2 | TRBV19 | NA | CASSMAGDYNEQFF | TGTGCCAGTAGTATGGCGGGGGACTACAATGAGCAGTTCTTC
TRBJ2-7 | NA | TRBV30 | NA | CAWSVKGRGALSEEQYF | TGTGCCTGGAGTGTAAAGGGACGGGGGGCCCTGTCTGAAGAGCAGTACTTC
TRBJ1-2 | NA | TRBV7-9 | once | CASSLGQPAYGYTF | TGTGCCAGCAGCTTAGGACAGCCAGCTTATGGCTACACCTTC
TRBJ1-5 | NA | TRBV2 | few | CASSGTLYSNQPQHF | TGTGCCAGCAGCGGGACACTGTATAGCAATCAGCCCCAGCATTTT
TRBJ2-7 | NA | TRBV5-4 | NA | CASSPTGFYEQYF | TGTGCCAGCAGCCCCACAGGTTTCTACGAGCAGTACTTC
TRBJ1-1 | TRBD1 | TRBV2 | NA | CASSEALGTGEFMNTEAFF | TGTGCCAGCAGTGAAGCCCTCGGGACAGGGGAATTCATGAACACTGAAGCTTTCTTT
TRBJ1-5 | NA | TRBV4-3 | NA | CASSQGRGGNQPQHF | TGCGCCAGCAGCCAAGGTAGGGGTGGCAATCAGCCCCAGCATTTT
TRBJ2-3 | TRBD2 | TRBV9 | NA | CASSVGTSGDPDTQYF | TGTGCCAGCAGCGTAGGGACTAGCGGGGACCCAGATACGCAGTATTTT
TRBJ1-5 | NA | TRBV28 | NA | CASSPPVPSNQPQHF | TGTGCCAGCAGTCCTCCAGTCCCGAGCAATCAGCCCCAGCATTTT
TRBJ2-5 | TRBD2 | TRBV5-1 | NA | CASSVAGGPPKTETQYF | TGCGCCAGCAGCGTAGCGGGAGGGCCTCCCAAAACGGAGACCCAGTACTTC
TRBJ2-1 | TRBD2 | TRBV29-1 | few | CSGGSGGEQFF | TGCAGCGGGGGTAGCGGGGGTGAGCAGTTCTTC
TRBJ1-5 | NA | TRBV10-3 | few | CAISERGYQPQHF | TGTGCCATCAGTGAGAGGGGTTATCAGCCCCAGCATTTT
TRBJ2-5 | TRBD2 | TRBV9 | NA | CASSVTSGSETQYF | TGTGCCAGCAGCGTCACTAGCGGATCAGAGACCCAGTACTTC
TRBJ1-4 | TRBD1 | TRBV25-1 | NA | CASSEAGGQGTTMKRMFF | TGTGCCAGCAGTGAGGCGGGAGGACAGGGGACGACGATGAAAAGGATGTTTTTT
TRBJ1-4 | NA | TRBV7-9 | NA | CASGTPPGNEKLFF | TGTGCCAGCGGTACACCTCCGGGTAATGAAAAACTGTTTTTT
TRBJ2-5 | NA | TRBV7-9 | NA | CASSLYAVYQETQYF | TGTGCCAGCAGCTTATATGCGGTATATCAAGAGACCCAGTACTTC
TRBJ1-1 | NA | TRBV9 | once | CASSVVPGMNTEAFF | TGTGCCAGCAGCGTAGTCCCAGGGATGAACACCGAAGCTTTCTTT
TRBJ1-2 | TRBD1 | TRBV27 | NA | CASSSNRGPVYGYTF | TGTGCCAGCAGTTCTAACAGGGGGCCAGTCTATGGCTACACCTTC
TRBJ1-6 | NA | TRBV14 | NA | CASSQTDNSPLHF | TGTGCCAGCAGCCAAACGGATAATTCACCCCTCCACTTT
TRBJ2-7 | NA | TRBV5-1 | NA | CASSQQGTYEQYF | TGCGCCAGCAGCCAACAGGGTACCTACGAGCAGTACTTC
TRBJ2-7 | TRBD2 | TRBV7-2 | NA | CASSSGGLAGLSYEQYF | TGTGCCAGCAGCTCCGGGGGACTAGCGGGGTTATCCTACGAGCAGTACTTC
TRBJ2-7 | TRBD1 | TRBV30 | few | CAWSADRLQYF | TGTGCCTGGAGTGCGGACAGGCTTCAGTACTTC
TRBJ1-2 | TRBD1 | TRBV7-9 | NA | CASSLFDRGLGYGYTF | TGTGCCAGCAGCTTATTTGACAGGGGGCTGGGCTATGGCTACACCTTC
TRBJ2-1 | TRBD2 | TRBV7-9 | NA | CSSSIAGGPRGFF | TGTTCCAGTTCGATAGCGGGAGGGCCCAGGGGGTTCTTC
TRBJ1-2 | NA | TRBV30 | NA | CAWDVGRTNNYGYTF | TGTGCCTGGGACGTAGGACGGACAAATAACTATGGCTACACCTTC
TRBJ1-2 | NA | TRBV10-3 | NA | CATCPTAVYGYTF | TGTGCCACGTGCCCGACAGCCGTCTATGGCTACACCTTC
TRBJ2-1 | NA | TRBV27 | NA | CASSIQRSRNNEQFF | TGTGCCAGCAGTATTCAGCGGAGTCGGAACAATGAGCAGTTCTTC
TRBJ1-1 | NA | TRBV30 | few | CAWSWPSNTEAFF | TGTGCCTGGAGTTGGCCATCGAACACTGAAGCTTTCTTT
TRBJ1-5 | NA | TRBV19 | few | CASSRAGTQPQHF | TGTGCCAGTAGTAGGGCGGGGACCCAGCCCCAGCATTTT
TRBJ1-1 | NA | TRBV5-4 | few | CASSDTTNTEAFF | TGTGCCAGCAGTGACACAACGAACACTGAAGCTTTCTTT